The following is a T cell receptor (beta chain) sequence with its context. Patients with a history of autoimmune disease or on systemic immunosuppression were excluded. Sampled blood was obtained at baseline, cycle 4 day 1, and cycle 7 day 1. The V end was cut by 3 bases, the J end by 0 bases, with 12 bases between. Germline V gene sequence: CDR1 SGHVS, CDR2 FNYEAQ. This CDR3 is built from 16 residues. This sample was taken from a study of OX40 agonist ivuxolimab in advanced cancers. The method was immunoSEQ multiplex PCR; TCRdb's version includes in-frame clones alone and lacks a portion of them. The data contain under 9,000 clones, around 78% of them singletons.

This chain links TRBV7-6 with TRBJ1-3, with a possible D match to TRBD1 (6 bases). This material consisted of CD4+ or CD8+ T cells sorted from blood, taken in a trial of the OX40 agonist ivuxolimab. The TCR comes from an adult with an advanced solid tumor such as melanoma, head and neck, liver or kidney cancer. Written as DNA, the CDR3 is TGTGCCAGCAGCTTTGGAGGAGGGGGCTCTGGAAACACCATATATTTT. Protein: CASSFGGGGSGNTIYF.